This entry concerns a single TCR beta chain. The clone's antigen remains unknown. Base qualities are not provided; no much larger clone lies one nucleotide away. The data stem from a study of shared clonotypes between healthy human individuals (TCRdb year 2020). Some background on the complete study: Two women and a few men aged 18 to 49 years were included in the cohort. For each donor, CD4 naive and CD4 memory were each run on three plates, CD8 naive on two plates, and CD8 memory on one plate. Blood TCR repertoires of several healthy adults were deeply sequenced to estimate repertoire size and the extent of clonotype sharing between individuals. Libraries were prepared and TCR repertoires were sequenced by different laboratories using diverse techniques, in order to increase sequencing depth and limit assay-specific biases. Leukapheresis yielded between about 0.94 and 8.9 billion PBMCs per donor. The study at large found these results: About 5% of naive CD4, 3.5% of naive CD8, 2.3% of memory CD4, and over 0.35% of memory CD8 clonotypes were shared across several donors. Compared with non-shared clonotypes, clonotypes shared by all four sorted-subset donors had higher generation probabilities. Estimated clonotype richness was generally larger for naive than for memory subsets. The small number of donors limited the genetic and exposure-history diversity represented. Based on pairwise subsampling, the degree of clonotype sharing among donors was expected to be affected by sequencing depth. Sampling was restricted to blood, and TCR repertoires in tissues likely differ from the TCR repertoires found in blood. Rarefaction of sorted-subset datasets indicated incomplete sequencing despite the large sequencing depth.

CD8 naive samples were obtained by positive selection for CCR7 among CD45RO-negative cells, yielding a CD45RA+CCR7+ population from which TemRA cells were excluded. Donors were healthy HIV-negative adults with no recently reported acute infections or vaccinations. Every donor was a Caucasian adult living in Nashville, Tennessee, USA. Blood was obtained by leukapheresis, after which PBMCs were separated by Ficoll-Histopaque density gradient centrifugation and cryopreserved in liquid nitrogen vapor phase. Analytical flow cytometry was used to check the purity and quantity of each magnetically sorted T cell population. Genomic DNA was isolated from every sorted fraction and measured by UV absorbance on a Nanodrop 2000c. TCR CDR3 regions were amplified from genomic DNA by multiplex PCR using the deep immunoSEQ assay. Extracted genomic DNA from each cell subset was distributed evenly across all wells of several immunoSEQ 96-well plates, and each plate was treated as a replicate. For sorted subsets, roughly 190 ng of genomic DNA, equivalent to roughly 33,000 T cell genomes, went into each replicate PCR. Purified libraries were measured with a Qubit 3.0 fluorometer, size-checked on a Bioanalyzer 2100, and measured again with the KAPA Library Quantification kit. A separate single-read 150-cycle Illumina NextSeq 550 flow cell was used to sequence each immunoSEQ 96-well plate. In the source study's methods: Because the immunoSEQ output included only junctional sequences and no quality scores, the filtering could not be the same as the filtering used for full-length reads. Sequences were annotated with PyIR, a Python wrapper for IgBLAST v1.9, using IMGT germline references to assign V/J genes and CDR3. Reads with weak V/J assignments (E-value above 1e-6), missing CDR3, stop codons, out-of-frame junctions, or ambiguous translated residues were removed. V3J clonotypes were defined as sequences sharing an identical inferred V gene, J gene, and CDR3 amino acid sequence. The percentage overlap between two repertoires was calculated by dividing the number of shared unique clonotypes by the size of the smaller repertoire. RTK rarefaction, the Chao1 estimator, and Recon v2.1 estimates of unobserved clonotypes were used to assess repertoire richness. Generation probabilities were computed with OLGA for all TCRbeta clonotypes obtained by the gDNA method from several donors. TCRdb retrieved this table from immuneACCESS and kept in-frame rearrangements only. Not all clones are present; in checked studies, unresolved V genes account for under half, and no reason is known for the remainder. The V and J calls and the clone size are those of that table, but D and trimming were determined from the DNA. The sample yields over 2,000,000 clones; just over 90% were counted once. The top ten constitute more than 1.5% of the sample.

Per the germline V gene, SGDLS is the CDR1 and YYNGEE is the CDR2. V is trimmed back by 4 bases and J by 10 bases, and the junction contains 11 bases that no gene match accounts for. Measured from the cysteine to the phenylalanine, the CDR3 is 15 residues long. Of all the DNA, just the CDR3 is kept, 45 bases in frame from base 1. The rearrangement combines TRBV9 with TRBJ2-1; 10 central nucleotides agree with TRBD2. This sequence originates from a man younger than 35 in good health. Some clones in this sample may be carry-over from other donors' samples. The sequenced material came from naive CD8+ T cells from PBMCs. The sample's cell subset or site label, decoded: CD45RA+CCR7+. This receptor has the CDR3 CASSPLAGGPPEQFF. The DNA sequence reads TGTGCCAGCAGCCCATTAGCGGGAGGCCCTCCCGAGCAGTTCTTC.